This T cell receptor beta chain is drawn from a study of glioma-infiltrating T cells. This clonotype was seen only a few times. The antigen is not known. Whole-study findings and limits: Above-expected tissue-blood divergence occurred in all gliomas, most in low-grade ones. Only very few CDR3 sequences appeared in both tissue and blood.

TCR alpha and beta CDR3 regions were amplified from RNA using iRepertoire nested multiplex PCR. One-step reverse transcription and amplification started from around 100-400 ng of tissue mRNA or PBMC total RNA. TCRdb re-called the multiplex PCR reads through MiXCR, storing one row per CDR3 protein. The sample lists about 140,000 distinct CDR3 sequences; about 39% were seen once. CDR1 LGHNA and CDR2 YSLEER come from the germline V gene. The ends were cut back, 3 bases at V and 7 bases at J, with 12 bases in the middle. The CDR3 contains 14 residues. The receptor was isolated from a human donor with low-grade glioma or glioblastoma, undergoing nonglioma brain surgery, or in good health (not recorded which). The rearrangement joins TRBV4-3 to TRBJ1-4; possibly TRBD1 for D (5 bases). The material sequenced was glioma tissue, nonneoplastic brain tissue, or PBMCs (not recorded which). The chain's CDR3 is CASSHQGEPEKLFF. The CDR3 bases are TGCGCCAGCAGCCACCAGGGTGAACCTGAAAAACTGTTTTTT.